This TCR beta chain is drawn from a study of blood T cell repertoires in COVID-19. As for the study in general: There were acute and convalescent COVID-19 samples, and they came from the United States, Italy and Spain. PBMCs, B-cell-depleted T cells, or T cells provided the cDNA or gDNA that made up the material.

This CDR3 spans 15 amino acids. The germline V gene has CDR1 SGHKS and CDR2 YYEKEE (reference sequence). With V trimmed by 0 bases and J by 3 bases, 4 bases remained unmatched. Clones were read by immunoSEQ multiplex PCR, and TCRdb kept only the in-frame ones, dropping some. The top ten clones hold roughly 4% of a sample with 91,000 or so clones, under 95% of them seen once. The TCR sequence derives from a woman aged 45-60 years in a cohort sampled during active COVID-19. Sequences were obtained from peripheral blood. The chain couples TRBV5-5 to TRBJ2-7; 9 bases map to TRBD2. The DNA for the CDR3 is TGTGCCAGCAGCTTGGCTCTAGCGGGATACTACGAGCAGTACTTC. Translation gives CASSLALAGYYEQYF. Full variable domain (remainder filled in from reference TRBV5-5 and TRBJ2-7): DAGVTQSPTHLIKTRGQQVTLRCSPISGHKSVSWYQQVLGQGPQFIFQYYEKEERGRGNFPDRFSARQFPNYSSELNVNALLLGDSALYLCASSLALAGYYEQYFGPGTRLTVT.